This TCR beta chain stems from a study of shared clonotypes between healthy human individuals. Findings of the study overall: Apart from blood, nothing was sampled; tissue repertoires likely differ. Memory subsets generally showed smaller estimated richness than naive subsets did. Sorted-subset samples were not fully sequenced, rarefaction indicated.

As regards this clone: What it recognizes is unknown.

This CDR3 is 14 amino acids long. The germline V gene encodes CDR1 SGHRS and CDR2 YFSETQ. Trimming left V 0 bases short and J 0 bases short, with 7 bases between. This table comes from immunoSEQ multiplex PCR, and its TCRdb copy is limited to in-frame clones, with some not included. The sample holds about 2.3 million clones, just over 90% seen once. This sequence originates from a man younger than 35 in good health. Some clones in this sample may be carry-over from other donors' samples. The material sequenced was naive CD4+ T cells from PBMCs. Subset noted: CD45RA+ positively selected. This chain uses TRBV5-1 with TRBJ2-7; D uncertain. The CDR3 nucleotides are TGCGCCAGCAGCTTGGCCGAGATCTCCTACGAGCAGTACTTC. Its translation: CASSLAEISYEQYF.